The clone carrying this T cell receptor (beta chain) was observed a few times. What it binds is unknown. The V end was cut by 6 bases, the J end by 4 bases, with 11 bases between. Looked up from germline, CDR1 is SGHDT and CDR2 is YYEEEE. The CDR3 totals 13 residues. The entry originates in a study of CD8 T cells in ankylosing spondylitis. Study-level points and caveats: It appeared that ankylosing spondylitis blood was characterized by a TCR beta motif of several highly homologous variants. Previously reported in reactive arthritis synovial fluid and blood were some of the motif variants.

Using its own MiXCR run on the 5' RACE reads, TCRdb lists one record per CDR3 protein. The sample lists about 440,000 distinct CDR3 sequences; 17% were seen once. V is TRBV5-6 and J is TRBJ2-1, with D hard to call. Sequencing was carried out using blood, either unsorted or a sorted T cell fraction (not recorded which). The TCR originated in a male donor with ankylosing spondylitis. The CDR3 sequence is CASTRSQYNEQFF. The CDR3 DNA is TGTGCCAGCACTAGGTCGCAATACAATGAGCAGTTCTTC. The full variable domain, with the rest looked up from reference TRBV5-6 and TRBJ2-1, is DAGVTQSPTHLIKTRGQQVTLRCSPKSGHDTVSWYQQALGQGPQFIFQYYEEEERQRGNFPDRFSGHQFPNYSSELNVNALLLGDSALYLCASTRSQYNEQFFGPGTRLTVL.